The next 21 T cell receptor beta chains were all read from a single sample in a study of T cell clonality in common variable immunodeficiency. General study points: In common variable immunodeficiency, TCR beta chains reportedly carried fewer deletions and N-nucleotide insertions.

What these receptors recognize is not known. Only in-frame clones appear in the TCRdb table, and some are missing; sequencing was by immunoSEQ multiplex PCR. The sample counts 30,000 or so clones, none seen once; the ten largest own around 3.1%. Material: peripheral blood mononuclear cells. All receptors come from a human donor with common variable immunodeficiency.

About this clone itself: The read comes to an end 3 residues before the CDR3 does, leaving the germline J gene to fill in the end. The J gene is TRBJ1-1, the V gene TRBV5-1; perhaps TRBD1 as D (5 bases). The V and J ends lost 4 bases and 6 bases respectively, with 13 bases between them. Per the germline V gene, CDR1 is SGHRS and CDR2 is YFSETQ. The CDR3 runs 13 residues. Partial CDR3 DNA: TGCGCCAGCAGCCCCAGGGAGGTCGCTGAA. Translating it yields CASSPREVAE. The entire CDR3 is CASSPREVAEAFF.

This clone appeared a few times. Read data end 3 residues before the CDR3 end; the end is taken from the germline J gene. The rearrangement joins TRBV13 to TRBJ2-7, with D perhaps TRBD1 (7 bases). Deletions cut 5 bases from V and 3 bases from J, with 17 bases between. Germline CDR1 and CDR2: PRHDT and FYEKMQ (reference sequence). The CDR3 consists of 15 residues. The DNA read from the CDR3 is TGTGCCAGCAGCCAGGAGGGGACAGAGAACTACGAG. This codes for CASSQEGTENYE. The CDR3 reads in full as CASSQEGTENYEQYF.

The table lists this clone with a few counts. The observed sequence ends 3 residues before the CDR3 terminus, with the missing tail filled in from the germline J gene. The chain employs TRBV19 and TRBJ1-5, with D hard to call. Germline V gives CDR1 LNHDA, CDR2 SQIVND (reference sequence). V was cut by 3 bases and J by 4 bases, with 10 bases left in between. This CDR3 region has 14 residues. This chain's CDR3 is CASSISRLNQPQHF. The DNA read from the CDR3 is TGTGCCAGTAGTATTTCGCGGCTGAATCAGCCC.

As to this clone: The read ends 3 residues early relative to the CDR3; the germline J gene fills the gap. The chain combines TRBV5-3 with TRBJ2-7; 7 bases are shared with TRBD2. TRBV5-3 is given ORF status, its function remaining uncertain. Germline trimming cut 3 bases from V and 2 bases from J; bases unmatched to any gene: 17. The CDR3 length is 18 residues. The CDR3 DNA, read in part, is TGTGCCAGAAGCTCCCATCGCCCGGGACTATCGCTCCCCTACGAG. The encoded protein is CARSSHRPGLSLPYE. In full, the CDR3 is CARSSHRPGLSLPYEQYF.

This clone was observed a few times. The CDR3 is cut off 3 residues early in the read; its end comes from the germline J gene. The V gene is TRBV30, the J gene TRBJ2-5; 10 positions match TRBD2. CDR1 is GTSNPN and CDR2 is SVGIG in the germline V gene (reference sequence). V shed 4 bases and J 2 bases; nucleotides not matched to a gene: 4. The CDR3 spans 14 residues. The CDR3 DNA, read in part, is TGTGCCTGGACACTAGCGGGGATTCAAGAGACC. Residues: CAWTLAGIQET. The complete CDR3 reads CAWTLAGIQETQYF. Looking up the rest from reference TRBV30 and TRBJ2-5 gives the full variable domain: SQTIHQWPATLVQPVGSPLSLECTVEGTSNPNLYWYRQAAGRGLQLLFYSVGIGQISSEVPQNLSASRPQDRQFILSSKKLLLSDSGFYLCAWTLAGIQETQYFGPGTRLLVL.

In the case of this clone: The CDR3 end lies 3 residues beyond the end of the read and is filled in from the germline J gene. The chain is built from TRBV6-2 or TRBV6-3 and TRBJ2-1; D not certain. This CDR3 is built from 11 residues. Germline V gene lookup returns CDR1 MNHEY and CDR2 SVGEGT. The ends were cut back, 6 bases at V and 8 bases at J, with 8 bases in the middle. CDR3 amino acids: CASSPLHEQFF. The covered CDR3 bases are TGTGCCAGCAGCCCCCTCCATGAG.

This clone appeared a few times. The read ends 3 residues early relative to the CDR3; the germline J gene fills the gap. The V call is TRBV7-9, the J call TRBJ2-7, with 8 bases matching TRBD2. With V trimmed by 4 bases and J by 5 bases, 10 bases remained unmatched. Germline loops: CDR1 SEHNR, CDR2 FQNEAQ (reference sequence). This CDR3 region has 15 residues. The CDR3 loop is CASSYLRGGWDEQYF. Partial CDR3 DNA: TGTGCCAGCAGCTATCTCCGGGGGGGCTGGGACGAG.

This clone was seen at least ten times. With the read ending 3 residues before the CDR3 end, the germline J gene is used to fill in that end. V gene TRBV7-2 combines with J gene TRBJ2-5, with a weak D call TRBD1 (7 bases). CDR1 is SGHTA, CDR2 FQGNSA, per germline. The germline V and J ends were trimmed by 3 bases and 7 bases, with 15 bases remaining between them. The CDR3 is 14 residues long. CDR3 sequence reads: CASSFAGGWRTQYF. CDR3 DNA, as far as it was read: TGTGCCAGCAGCTTCGCAGGGGGGTGGCGGACC.

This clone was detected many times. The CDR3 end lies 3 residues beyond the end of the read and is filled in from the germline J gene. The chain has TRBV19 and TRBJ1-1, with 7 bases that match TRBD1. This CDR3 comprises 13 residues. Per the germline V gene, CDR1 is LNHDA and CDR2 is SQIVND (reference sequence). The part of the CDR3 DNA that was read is TGTGCCAGTAGCGTTTCCGGACAGGTCGAA. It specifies CASSVSGQVE. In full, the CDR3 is CASSVSGQVEAFF.

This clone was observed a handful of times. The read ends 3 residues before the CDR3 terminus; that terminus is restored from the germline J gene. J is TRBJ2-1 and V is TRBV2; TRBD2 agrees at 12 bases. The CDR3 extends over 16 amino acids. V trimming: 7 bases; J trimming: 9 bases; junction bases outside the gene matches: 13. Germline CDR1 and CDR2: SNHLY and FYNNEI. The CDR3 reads CASNPLPGLAGFEQFF. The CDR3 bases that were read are TGTGCCAGCAACCCGCTCCCTGGACTAGCGGGGTTTGAG.

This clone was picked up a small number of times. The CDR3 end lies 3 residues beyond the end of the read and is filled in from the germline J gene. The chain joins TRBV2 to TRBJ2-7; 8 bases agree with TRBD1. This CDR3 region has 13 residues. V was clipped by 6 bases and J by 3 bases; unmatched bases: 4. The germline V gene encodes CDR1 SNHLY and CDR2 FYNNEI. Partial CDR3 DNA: TGTGCCAGCAGAGACAGGGGCTACTACGAG. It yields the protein CASRDRGYYE. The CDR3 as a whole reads CASRDRGYYEQYF.

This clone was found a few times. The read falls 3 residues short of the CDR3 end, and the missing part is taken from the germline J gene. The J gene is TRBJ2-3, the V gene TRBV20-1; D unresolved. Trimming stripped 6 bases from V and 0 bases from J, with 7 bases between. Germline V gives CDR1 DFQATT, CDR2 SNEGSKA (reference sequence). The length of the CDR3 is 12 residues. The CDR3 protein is CSAGFSTDTQYF. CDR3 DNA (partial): TGCAGTGCAGGGTTCAGCACAGATACG.

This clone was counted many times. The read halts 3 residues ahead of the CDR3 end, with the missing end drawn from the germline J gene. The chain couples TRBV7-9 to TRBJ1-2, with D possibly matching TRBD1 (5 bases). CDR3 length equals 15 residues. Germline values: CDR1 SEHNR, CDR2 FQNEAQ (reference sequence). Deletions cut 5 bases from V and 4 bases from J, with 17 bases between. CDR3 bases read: TGTGCCAGCAGCGTACCGGCCCTGAGGGGCTATGGC. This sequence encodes CASSVPALRGYG. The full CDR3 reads CASSVPALRGYGYTF. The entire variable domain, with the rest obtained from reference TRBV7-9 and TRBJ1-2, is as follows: DTGVSQNPRHKITKRGQNVTFRCDPISEHNRLYWYRQTLGQGPEFLTYFQNEAQLEKSRLLSDRFSAERPKGSFSTLEIQRTEQGDSAMYLCASSVPALRGYGYTFGSGTRLTVV.

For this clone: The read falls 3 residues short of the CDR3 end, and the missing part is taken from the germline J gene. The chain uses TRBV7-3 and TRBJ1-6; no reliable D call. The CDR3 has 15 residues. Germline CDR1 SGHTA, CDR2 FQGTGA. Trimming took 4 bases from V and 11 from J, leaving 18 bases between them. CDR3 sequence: CASSSNSAARAPLHF. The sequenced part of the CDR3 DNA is TGTGCCAGCAGCTCCAACTCAGCGGCGAGGGCACCC.

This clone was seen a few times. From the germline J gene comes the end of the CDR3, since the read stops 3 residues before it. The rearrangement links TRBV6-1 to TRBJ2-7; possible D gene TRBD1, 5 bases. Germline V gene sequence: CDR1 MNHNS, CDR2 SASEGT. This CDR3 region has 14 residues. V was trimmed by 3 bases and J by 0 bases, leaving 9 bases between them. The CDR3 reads CASSDRGYSYEQYF. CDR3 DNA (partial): TGTGCCAGCAGTGATAGGGGTTACTCCTACGAG.

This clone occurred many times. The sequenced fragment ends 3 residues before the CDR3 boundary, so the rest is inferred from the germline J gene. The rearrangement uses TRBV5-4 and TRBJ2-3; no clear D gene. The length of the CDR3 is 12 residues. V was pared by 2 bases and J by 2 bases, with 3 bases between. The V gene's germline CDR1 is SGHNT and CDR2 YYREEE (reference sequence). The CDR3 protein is CASSFYTDTQYF. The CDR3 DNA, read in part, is TGTGCCAGCAGCTTTTACACAGATACG. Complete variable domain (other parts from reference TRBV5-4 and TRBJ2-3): ETGVTQSPTHLIKTRGQQVTLRCSSQSGHNTVSWYQQALGQGPQFIFQYYREEENGRGNFPPRFSGLQFPNYSSELNVNALELDDSALYLCASSFYTDTQYFGPGTRLTVL.

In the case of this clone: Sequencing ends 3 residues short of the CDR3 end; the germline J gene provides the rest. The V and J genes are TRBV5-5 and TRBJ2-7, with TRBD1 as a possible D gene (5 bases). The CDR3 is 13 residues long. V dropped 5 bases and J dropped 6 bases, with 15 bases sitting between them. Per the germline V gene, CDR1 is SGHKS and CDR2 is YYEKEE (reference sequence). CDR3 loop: CASSSGPTGEQYF. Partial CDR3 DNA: TGTGCCAGCAGTTCCGGCCCCACAGGCGAG. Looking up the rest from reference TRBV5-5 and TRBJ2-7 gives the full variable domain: DAGVTQSPTHLIKTRGQQVTLRCSPISGHKSVSWYQQVLGQGPQFIFQYYEKEERGRGNFPDRFSARQFPNYSSELNVNALLLGDSALYLCASSSGPTGEQYFGPGTRLTVT.

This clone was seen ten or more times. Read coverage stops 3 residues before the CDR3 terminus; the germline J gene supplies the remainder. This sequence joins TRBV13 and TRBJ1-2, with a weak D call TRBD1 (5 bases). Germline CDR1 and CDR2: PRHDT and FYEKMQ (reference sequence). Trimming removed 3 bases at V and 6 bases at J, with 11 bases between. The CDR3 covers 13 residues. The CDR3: CASSFWTSNGYTF. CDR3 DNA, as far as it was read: TGTGCCAGCAGCTTCTGGACAAGTAATGGC. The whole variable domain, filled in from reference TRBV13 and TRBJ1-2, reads AAGVIQSPRHLIKEKRETATLKCYPIPRHDTVYWYQQGPGQDPQFLISFYEKMQSDKGSIPDRFSAQQFSDYHSELNMSSLELGDSALYFCASSFWTSNGYTFGSGTRLTVV.

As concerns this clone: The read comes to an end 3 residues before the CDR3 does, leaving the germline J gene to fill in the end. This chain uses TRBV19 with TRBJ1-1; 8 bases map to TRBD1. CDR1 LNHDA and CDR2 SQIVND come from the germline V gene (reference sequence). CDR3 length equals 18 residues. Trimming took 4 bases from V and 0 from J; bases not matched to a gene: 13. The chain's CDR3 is CASSSIMGQVVMNTEAFF. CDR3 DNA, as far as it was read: TGTGCCAGTAGTAGCATTATGGGACAGGTTGTTATGAACACTGAA.

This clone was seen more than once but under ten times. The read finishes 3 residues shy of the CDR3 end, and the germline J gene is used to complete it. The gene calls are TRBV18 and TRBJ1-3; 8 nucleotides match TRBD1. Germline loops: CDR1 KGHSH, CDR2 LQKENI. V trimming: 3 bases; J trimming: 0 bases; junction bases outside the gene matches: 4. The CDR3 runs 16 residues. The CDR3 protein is CASSPRQGSSGNTIYF. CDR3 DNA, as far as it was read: TGTGCCAGCTCACCTCGACAGGGGAGCTCTGGAAACACC.

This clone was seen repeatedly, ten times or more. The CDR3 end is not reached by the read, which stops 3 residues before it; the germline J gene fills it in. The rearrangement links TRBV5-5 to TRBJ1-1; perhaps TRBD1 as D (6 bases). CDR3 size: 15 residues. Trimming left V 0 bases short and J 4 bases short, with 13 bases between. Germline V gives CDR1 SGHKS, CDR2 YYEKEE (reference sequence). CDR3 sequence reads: CASSLAGGQGTEAFF. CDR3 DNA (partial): TGTGCCAGCAGCTTGGCCGGGGGGCAGGGCACTGAA.